This is a list of T cell receptor beta chains from one sample in a study of T cells in Graves' hyperthyroidism and ophthalmopathy. TCRdb re-called the multiplex PCR reads through MiXCR, storing one row per CDR3 protein. The sample yields roughly 200,000 distinct CDR3 sequences, about 15% seen once. The sequenced sample consisted of blood. These receptor sequences come from a woman between 45 and 60 years old with Graves' hyperthyroidism. Each CDR3 is given with its conserved first and last residue. Each record gives: V gene, D gene, J gene, clone size, CDR3 DNA, CDR3 protein. The D gene is left open where the match is weak. Rows may omit the clone size; those that give it use once, few, many or a size class.

TRBV12-5,-,TRBJ1-1,many,TGTGCTAGTGGTAACCATTTGACAGGCAACACTGAAGCTTTCTTT,CASGNHLTGNTEAFF
TRBV5-1,-,TRBJ1-4,-,TGCGCCAGCAGCCCGGACCTAGGGGAAAAACTGTTTTTT,CASSPDLGEKLFF
TRBV7-6,-,TRBJ2-3,many,TGTGCCAGCAGCTTAGAACCCGCCACAGATACGCAGTATTTT,CASSLEPATDTQYF
TRBV7-2,-,TRBJ2-3,few,TGTGCCAGCAGCGCCGGCAGACCGAGCACAGATACGCAGTATTTT,CASSAGRPSTDTQYF
TRBV10-2,-,TRBJ2-1,-,TGCGCCAGCACCTCAGAGGGGTTCGACCTTAGGGAACCCCCCCACAGCTCCTACAATGAGCAGTTCTTC,CASTSEGFDLREPPHSSYNEQFF
TRBV27,TRBD2,TRBJ2-1,many,TGTGCCAGCAGTCCGTGGGTGACTAGCGGGAGTCACTACAATGAGCAGTTCTTC,CASSPWVTSGSHYNEQFF
TRBV3-1,TRBD1,TRBJ2-1,many,TGTGCCAGCAGCCAAGCCCGAAGGACAGGGCCGTACAATGAGCAGTTCTTC,CASSQARRTGPYNEQFF
TRBV6-1,-,TRBJ2-2,many,TGTGCCAGCGCAGGGAAGCACACCGGGGAGCTGTTTTTT,CASAGKHTGELFF
TRBV11-3,TRBD2,TRBJ2-5,few,TGTGCCAGCAGCTTCGATAGCGGGTTCCAAGAGACCCAGTACTTC,CASSFDSGFQETQYF
TRBV20-1,TRBD1,TRBJ2-5,many,TGCAGTGCTTCTCCGGGACAGAGCTTCGGGACCCAGTACTTC,CSASPGQSFGTQYF
TRBV2,TRBD1,TRBJ1-2,-,TGTGCCAGCCGGGAAGGGACAGGGAGCTATGGCTACACCTTC,CASREGTGSYGYTF
TRBV4-1,-,TRBJ1-6,-,TGCGCCAGCAGAACCGGGCCCCATAATTCACCCTTCCACTTT,CASRTGPHNSPFHF
TRBV7-8,TRBD2,TRBJ2-7,many,TGTGCCAGCAGCTTTTTAGAGCGGGACGGCTCCTACGAGCAGTACTTC,CASSFLERDGSYEQYF
TRBV28,-,TRBJ2-7,many,TGTGCCAGCAGTCCCCCTGGGGGGCTTTCCTACGAGCAGTACTTC,CASSPPGGLSYEQYF
TRBV19,-,TRBJ2-7,-,TGTGCCAGTAGCCCTCGAGGGCAGGTTTACGAGCAGTACTTC,CASSPRGQVYEQYF
TRBV7-2,-,TRBJ2-7,-,TGTGCCAGCAGCTCGCTTAGCACTCCAATCTCCTACGAGCAGTACTTC,CASSSLSTPISYEQYF
TRBV19,TRBD2,TRBJ2-7,many,TGTGCCAGTAGTATAGACCGGGACTACCTAAAGGAGCAGTACTTC,CASSIDRDYLKEQYF
TRBV12-3/TRBV12-4,-,TRBJ2-7,many,TGTGCCAGCAGTAGGGGAGGGGGACAAAACTACGAGCAGTACTTC,CASSRGGGQNYEQYF
TRBV9,-,TRBJ2-2,-,TGTGCCAGCAGCGACTCCACCGGGGAGCTGTTTTTT,CASSDSTGELFF
TRBV5-1,-,TRBJ1-2,many,TGCGCCAGCAGCTTGGCACCGTATGGCTACACCTTC,CASSLAPYGYTF
TRBV6-1,TRBD2,TRBJ2-5,-,TGTGCCAGCAGCCCGGGACTAGCGGGAGCGGTGTACTTC,CASSPGLAGAVYF
TRBV11-3,-,TRBJ1-5,many,TGTGCCAGCAGCTTAAACGGGGATCAGCCCCAGCATTTT,CASSLNGDQPQHF
TRBV6-1,-,TRBJ2-1,few,TGTGCCAGCAGTGGGGACCGCTTCTACAATGAGCAGTTCTTC,CASSGDRFYNEQFF
TRBV10-3,-,TRBJ2-1,many,TGTGCCATCCAAGTTTCGGATGAGCAGTTCTTC,CAIQVSDEQFF
TRBV2,-,TRBJ1-1,many,TGTGCCAGCCGATTCGGGGGGAACACTGAAGCTTTCTTT,CASRFGGNTEAFF
TRBV27,TRBD1,TRBJ1-2,few,TGTGCCAGCAGTCTAAGCTCACAGGGGAAGGCGTATGGCTACACCTTC,CASSLSSQGKAYGYTF
TRBV11-2,TRBD2,TRBJ2-5,-,TGTGCCAGCAGCTCGGGACTAGCGGGAGGAGGGTTAAGGGAGACCCAGTACTTC,CASSSGLAGGGLRETQYF
TRBV6-1,TRBD2,TRBJ2-1,many,TGTGCCAGCAGTACCGGGACTAGCGGAAAAAGGGGGCAGTTCTTC,CASSTGTSGKRGQFF
TRBV27,TRBD1,TRBJ1-1,medium-sized,TGTGCCAGCAGTCGACTTGACCGGGACAGGGGAATGAACACTGAAGCTTTCTTT,CASSRLDRDRGMNTEAFF
TRBV2,TRBD1,TRBJ1-2,many,TGTGCCAGCACTCCGACAGGGGACTATGGCTACACCTTC,CASTPTGDYGYTF
TRBV2,TRBD1,TRBJ2-5,many,TGTGCCAGCAGTGAGGGACAGGGGTACCAAGAGACCCAGTACTTC,CASSEGQGYQETQYF
TRBV11-3,TRBD1,TRBJ1-3,-,TGTGCCAGCAGCTTAGGGGACAGGGCTGGCGACACCATATATTTT,CASSLGDRAGDTIYF
TRBV29-1,TRBD2,TRBJ2-1,-,TGCAGCGGGACCGGGACTAGCGGGAACAGTGAGCAGTTCTTC,CSGTGTSGNSEQFF
TRBV5-1,-,TRBJ1-1,many,TGCGCCAGCAGCTTGAGGGGTGTTAAGGGATCGGGCACTGAAGCTTTCTTT,CASSLRGVKGSGTEAFF
TRBV5-6,-,TRBJ1-5,few,TGTGCCAGCAGCTTCGGTACAGGTTTCAATCAGCCCCAGCATTTT,CASSFGTGFNQPQHF
TRBV11-2,-,TRBJ2-6,many,TGTGCCAGCAGCCATTGGTCAGATTTTCCCTCTGGGGCCAACGTCCTGACTTTC,CASSHWSDFPSGANVLTF
TRBV30,-,TRBJ2-7,-,TGTGCCTGGAGCCACACACCGGGGCGCTCCTACGAGCAGTACTTC,CAWSHTPGRSYEQYF
TRBV19,-,TRBJ2-1,-,TGTGCCAGTAGTGCCCCCTTTAGCTCCTACAATGAGCAGTTCTTC,CASSAPFSSYNEQFF
TRBV11-3,-,TRBJ2-7,many,TGTGCCAGCAGCTTTTCCCAGGGTTTTTCGTACGAGCAGTACTTC,CASSFSQGFSYEQYF
TRBV12-3/TRBV12-4,TRBD1,TRBJ1-1,many,TGTGCCAGCAGTTTCGGGACAGGGAAAGCTTTCTTT,CASSFGTGKAFF
TRBV9,-,TRBJ2-1,-,TGTGCCAGCAGCGCCCGAAAGGATGAGCAGTTCTTC,CASSARKDEQFF